The 9 T cell receptor beta chains given below trace back to one sample, sequenced in a study of blood T cell repertoires in COVID-19. Data came from immunoSEQ multiplex PCR; TCRdb stores just in-frame clones and leaves some out. Here the sample spans 25,000 to 35,000 clones, around 74% being singletons. Sequenced input: peripheral blood. These receptors came from a woman in her 70s with active or convalescent COVID-19.

The chain uses TRBV19 and TRBJ2-7; 7 bases are a match to TRBD1. V trimming: 1 base; J trimming: 5 bases; junction bases outside the gene matches: 8. Germline V gene sequence: CDR1 LNHDA, CDR2 SQIVND (reference sequence). The CDR3 spans 15 residues. Here the CDR3 DNA reads TGTGCCAGTAGTATAGTGGAACAGGGGTTGGACGAGCAGTACTTC. Amino acids: CASSIVEQGLDEQYF.

This clone came up a few times. The chain has TRBV19 and TRBJ1-2; 8 nucleotides match TRBD1. The CDR3 has 19 amino acids. Germline V gene lookup returns CDR1 LNHDA and CDR2 SQIVND (reference sequence). V lost 5 bases and J lost 0; bases outside the gene matches: 17. CDR3 DNA sequence: TGTGCCAGTAGTCCTCACTCCGGACAGGGAGCACGGTCTAACTATGGCTACACCTTC. As protein: CASSPHSGQGARSNYGYTF.

CDR3 sequence: CASSSDRPAGANTDTQYF. The DNA of the CDR3 is TGCGCCAGCAGCTCCGATAGGCCAGCGGGCGCTAATACAGATACGCAGTATTTT. The chain employs TRBV4-3 and TRBJ2-3, with D possibly being TRBD2 (6 bases). The germline V and J ends were trimmed by 5 bases and 3 bases, with 24 bases remaining between them. CDR3 length: 18 residues. Germline-derived CDR1 and CDR2 are LGHNA and YSLEER.

The gene calls are TRBV3-1 (or the pseudogene TRBV3-2) and TRBJ2-1; possibly TRBD2 for D (6 bases). This CDR3 spans 17 amino acids. V lost 1 base to trimming and J lost 4 bases, with 17 bases between them. Germline V gene data show CDR1 as LGHDT and CDR2 as YNNKEL (reference sequence). DNA of the CDR3: TGTGCCAGCAGCCAAGCGTGGGGCGCGGGGCTTTACAATGAGCAGTTCTTC. Translated, it gives CASSQAWGAGLYNEQFF.

The chain recombines TRBV5-6 with TRBJ1-2; maybe TRBD1 (5 bases). Trimming left V 4 bases short and J 4 bases short, with 11 bases between. The CDR3 is 13 amino acids. CDR1 and CDR2 (germline): SGHDT, YYEEEE. This CDR3 is CASSGRAIYGYTF. CDR3 DNA: TGTGCCAGCAGCGGCAGGGCAATCTATGGCTACACCTTC.

On this clone itself: At one boundary the junction diverges from the germline segment, which might be a read error. V gene TRBV30 combines with J gene TRBJ2-3; 7 bases align to TRBD2. This CDR3 contains 13 residues. Germline V gene sequence: CDR1 GTSNPN, CDR2 SVGIG (reference sequence). The CDR3 protein is CAWTSRRTDTQYF. The CDR3 DNA follows: TGTGCTTGGACTAGTCGGCGCACAGATACGCAGTATTTT. The complete variable domain, with remaining parts taken from reference TRBV30 and TRBJ2-3, reads SQTIHQWPATLVQPVGSPLSLECTVEGTSNPNLYWYRQAAGRGLQLLFYSVGIGQISSEVPQNLSASRPQDRQFILSSKKLLLSDSGFYLCAWTSRRTDTQYFGPGTRLTVL.

The rearrangement links TRBV10-1 to TRBJ1-2, with 7 bases fitting TRBD1. Per the germline V gene, CDR1 is WNHNN and CDR2 is SYGVQD (reference sequence). Unmatched junction bases numbered 11, after V lost 6 bases and J lost 7 bases. This CDR3 is 14 amino acids long. This CDR3 is CASSGSGTAGGYTF. Written as DNA, the CDR3 is TGCGCCAGCAGCGGGTCCGGGACAGCCGGTGGCTACACCTTC.

V and J are TRBV12-5 and TRBJ2-3, with a tentative D call TRBD1 (5 bases). Germline loops: CDR1 LGHNT, CDR2 FRNRAP. The V end was cut by 4 bases, the J end by 4 bases, with 9 bases between. This CDR3 is 13 amino acids long. The CDR3 DNA is TGTGCTAGTGGTTCCGACAGTGCAGATACGCAGTATTTT. Its translation: CASGSDSADTQYF.

The chain uses TRBV5-8 and TRBJ1-5; possible D gene TRBD1, 5 bases. V shed 4 bases and J shed 2 bases, with 22 bases lying between them. This CDR3 has 18 amino acids. From germline, CDR1 is SGHTS and CDR2 YDEGEE. This chain's CDR3 is CASSARDWVGVGNQPQHF. DNA for the CDR3: TGTGCCAGCAGCGCTCGGGACTGGGTAGGAGTGGGCAATCAGCCCCAGCATTTT. The full variable domain, with the rest looked up from reference TRBV5-8 and TRBJ1-5, is EAGVTQSPTHLIKTRGQQATLRCSPISGHTSVYWYQQALGLGLQFLLWYDEGEERNRGNFPPRFSGRQFPNYSSELNVNALELEDSALYLCASSARDWVGVGNQPQHFGDGTRLSIL.